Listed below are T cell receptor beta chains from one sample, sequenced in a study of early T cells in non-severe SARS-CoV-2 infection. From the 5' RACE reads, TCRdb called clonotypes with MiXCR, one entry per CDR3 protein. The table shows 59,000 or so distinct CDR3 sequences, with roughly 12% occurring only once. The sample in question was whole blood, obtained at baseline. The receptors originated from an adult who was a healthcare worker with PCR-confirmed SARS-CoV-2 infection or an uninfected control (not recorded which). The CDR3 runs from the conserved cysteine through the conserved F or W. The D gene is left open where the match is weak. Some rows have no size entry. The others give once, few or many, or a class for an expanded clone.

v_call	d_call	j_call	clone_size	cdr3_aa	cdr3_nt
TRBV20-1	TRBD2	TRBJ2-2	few	CSARVAGVDTGELFF	TGCAGTGCTAGAGTAGCGGGGGTGGACACCGGGGAGCTGTTTTTT
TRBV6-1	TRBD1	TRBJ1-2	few	CASSSGQGVDGYTF	TGTGCCAGCAGTTCGGGACAGGGAGTCGACGGCTACACCTTC
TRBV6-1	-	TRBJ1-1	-	CASSEMGSETEAFF	TGTGCCAGCAGTGAAATGGGTTCGGAAACTGAAGCTTTCTTT
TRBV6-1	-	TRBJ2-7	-	CASSPGFLYEQYF	TGTGCCAGCAGTCCCGGGTTCCTATACGAGCAGTACTTC
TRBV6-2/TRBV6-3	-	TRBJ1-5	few	CASSYGGQGLGQPQHF	TGTGCCAGCAGTTACGGAGGCCAGGGGCTAGGACAGCCCCAGCATTTT
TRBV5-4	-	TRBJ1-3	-	CASSQDPLSSGNTIYF	TGTGCCAGCAGCCAAGATCCCCTGAGCTCTGGAAACACCATATATTTT
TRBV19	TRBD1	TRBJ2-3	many	CASSIRTGTDTQYF	TGTGCCAGTAGTATCCGGACAGGGACAGATACGCAGTATTTT
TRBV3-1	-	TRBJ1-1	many	CASSQWDRDTEAFF	TGTGCCAGCAGCCAGTGGGATAGGGACACTGAAGCTTTCTTT
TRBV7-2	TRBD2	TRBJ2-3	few	CASSQNPGTSAYF	TGTGCCAGCAGCCAAAACCCCGGGACTAGCGCCTATTTT
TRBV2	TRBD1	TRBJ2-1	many	CASRTGVREQFF	TGTGCCAGCAGGACAGGGGTGAGGGAGCAGTTCTTC
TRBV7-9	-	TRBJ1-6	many	CASSLDSYSPLHF	TGTGCCAGCAGCTTAGACAGTTATTCACCCCTCCACTTT
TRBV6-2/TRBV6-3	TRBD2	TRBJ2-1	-	CASSYGGDPYNEQFF	TGTGCCAGCAGTTACGGGGGGGACCCCTACAATGAGCAGTTCTTC
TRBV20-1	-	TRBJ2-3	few	CSARDVVTGDTQYF	TGCAGTGCTAGAGATGTTGTTACGGGGGATACGCAGTATTTT
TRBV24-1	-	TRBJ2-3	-	CATSESLGGTDTQYF	TGTGCCACCAGTGAGTCGCTAGGAGGTACAGATACGCAGTATTTT
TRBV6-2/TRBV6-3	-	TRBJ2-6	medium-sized	CASSPQGDSGANVLTF	TGTGCCAGCAGCCCACAGGGCGACTCTGGTGCCAACGTCCTGACTTTC
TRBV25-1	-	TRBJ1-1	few	CASSFGSVTEAFF	TGTGCCAGCAGTTTTGGTTCAGTCACTGAAGCTTTCTTT
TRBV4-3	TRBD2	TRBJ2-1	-	CASSRLAGDYNEQFF	TGCGCCAGCAGCAGGCTAGCGGGGGACTACAATGAGCAGTTCTTC
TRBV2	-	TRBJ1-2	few	CASSVAQFDGYTF	TGTGCCAGCAGTGTAGCACAGTTCGATGGCTACACCTTC
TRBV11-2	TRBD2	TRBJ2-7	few	CASSRGTSGPTRRNEQYF	TGTGCCAGCAGCCGAGGGACTAGCGGGCCCACTCGGCGCAACGAGCAGTACTTC
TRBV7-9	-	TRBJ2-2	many	CASSLGAPELFF	TGTGCCAGCAGCTTAGGGGCCCCGGAGCTGTTTTTT
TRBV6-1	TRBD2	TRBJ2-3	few	CASSEYVGSGRVEADTQYF	TGTGCCAGCAGTGAATATGTCGGTAGCGGGAGGGTCGAAGCAGATACGCAGTATTTT
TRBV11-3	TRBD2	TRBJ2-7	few	CASSPTGLAGSEQYF	TGTGCCAGCAGCCCTACGGGACTAGCGGGATCTGAGCAGTACTTC